Listed below are T cell receptor beta chains from one sample, sequenced in a study of T cells after posttransplantation cyclophosphamide. Sequencing was performed with immunoSEQ multiplex PCR; in TCRdb, only in-frame clones are kept and a portion is missing. The sample has 20,000 to 25,000 clones, none seen only once; the top ten hold about 1.8%. The sequencing here drew on PBMCs, taken after allogeneic stem cell transplant with posttransplant cyclophosphamide. The receptor set was obtained from a male patient younger than 30 who received an allogeneic stem cell transplant from a related donor, was CMV-positive, and had no GVHD. T cells may partly derive from the graft donor. Each CDR3 is given with its conserved first and last residue. The order of the fields is J gene, V gene, D gene, clone size, CDR3 protein, CDR3 DNA. The D gene is left open where the match is weak. The size of a clone is reported for some rows only, either as once, few or many, or as a class for expanded clones.

TRBJ1-2,TRBV7-2,-,many,CASSSPNWRHGYTF,TGTGCCAGCAGCTCCCCTAATTGGAGGCATGGCTACACCTTC
TRBJ2-5,TRBV7-6,-,many,CASSAAGGPGLETQYF,TGTGCCAGCAGCGCGGCCGGCGGGCCGGGTCTTGAGACCCAGTACTTC
TRBJ1-3,TRBV28,-,many,CASSSAGLPKGNTIYF,TGTGCCAGCAGTAGTGCGGGCCTCCCTAAGGGAAACACCATATATTTT
TRBJ2-2,TRBV5-6,-,many,CASSLDGGINTGELFF,TGTGCCAGCAGCTTGGATGGCGGGATTAACACCGGGGAGCTGTTTTTT
TRBJ1-5,TRBV19,-,many,CASRVQGSSRQPQHF,TGTGCCAGTAGGGTACAGGGAAGTAGTCGTCAGCCCCAGCATTTT
TRBJ1-1,TRBV5-5,-,many,CASSLVQGSAEAFF,TGTGCCAGCAGCTTGGTCCAGGGTTCCGCTGAAGCTTTCTTT
TRBJ1-6,TRBV4-1,-,many,CASSETGFNSPLHF,TGCGCCAGCAGCGAGACAGGATTCAATTCACCCCTCCACTTT
TRBJ1-6,TRBV10-2,TRBD1,many,CASSEVGGFNYSPLHF,TGCGCCAGCAGTGAGGTAGGGGGCTTTAACTATTCACCCCTCCACTTT
TRBJ1-2,TRBV28,-,many,CASSFRQGSPYGYTF,TGTGCCAGCAGTTTTCGGCAGGGTAGTCCCTATGGCTACACCTTC
TRBJ2-1,TRBV9,TRBD1,many,CASSTHRGPYNEQFF,TGTGCCAGCAGCACTCACAGGGGTCCCTACAATGAGCAGTTCTTC
TRBJ2-3,TRBV11-2,TRBD2,many,CASKRLAGGTDTQYF,TGTGCCAGCAAGAGGCTAGCGGGGGGCACAGATACGCAGTATTTT
TRBJ1-2,TRBV7-9,TRBD1,many,CASSLIKGADYGYTF,TGTGCCAGCAGCTTAATAAAGGGGGCGGACTATGGCTACACCTTC
TRBJ2-7,TRBV6-6,TRBD1,-,CASRPGTGVSYEQYF,TGTGCCAGCAGGCCCGGGACAGGGGTCAGCTACGAGCAGTACTTC
TRBJ2-1,TRBV27,TRBD2,few,CAGSLLPSGTYNEQFF,TGTGCCGGCAGTTTATTGCCCAGCGGGACTTACAATGAGCAGTTCTTC
TRBJ2-7,TRBV20-1,-,many,CSVPSYEQYF,TGCAGTGTCCCGAGCTACGAGCAGTACTTC
TRBJ2-3,TRBV27,TRBD2,many,CASSLRLATDTQYF,TGTGCCAGCAGTTTGAGACTAGCGACAGATACGCAGTATTTT
TRBJ2-1,TRBV9,TRBD2,many,CASSTRRGLAGAWDEQFF,TGTGCCAGCAGCACCCGTAGGGGACTAGCGGGAGCGTGGGATGAGCAGTTCTTC
TRBJ1-2,TRBV6-6,TRBD1,many,CASRDGTGTGNGYTF,TGTGCCAGCAGAGATGGTACCGGGACAGGGAATGGCTACACCTTC
TRBJ2-7,TRBV11-2,TRBD2,many,CASSLGTSGRFYEQYF,TGTGCCAGCAGCTTGGGGACTAGCGGGAGGTTCTACGAGCAGTACTTC
TRBJ2-4,TRBV30,TRBD2,many,CAWKGLAGGAKNIQYF,TGTGCCTGGAAAGGACTAGCGGGAGGGGCCAAAAACATTCAGTACTTC
TRBJ1-1,TRBV5-1,-,many,CASSPPGKGLEAFF,TGCGCCAGCAGTCCCCCAGGGAAGGGTCTTGAAGCTTTCTTT
TRBJ1-6,TRBV7-8,TRBD1,many,CASSPLAGTGISSSYNSPLHF,TGTGCCAGCAGCCCTCTCGCAGGGACAGGGATCTCTAGCTCCTATAATTCACCCCTCCACTTT
TRBJ2-5,TRBV19,TRBD2,many,CASSSPGLAGSTQYF,TGTGCCAGTAGTTCACCGGGACTAGCGGGCTCGACCCAGTACTTC